The entry below gives a single TCR beta chain sequence along with its context. Its antigen is not identified. This record comes from a study of T cells in pancreatic ductal adenocarcinoma. The study's findings and limits: The resected cohort was biased toward the minority with early-stage disease.

No neoadjuvant therapy was given to the selected pancreatic ductal adenocarcinoma patients before their surgery. The repertoire was sequenced with immunoSEQ multiplex PCR; TCRdb's copy has only in-frame clones and lacks some. The data contain tens of thousands of clones, around 90% of them singletons. Per the germline V gene, CDR1 is MNHEY and CDR2 is SVGAGI. V lost 6 bases, J lost 4 bases, and 11 bases stayed unmatched. There are 15 residues in the CDR3. The chain uses TRBV6-5 and TRBJ2-7; 8 nucleotides align to TRBD1. The sequence derives from a human donor with pancreatic ductal adenocarcinoma. Input material: PBMCs. In DNA form, the CDR3 reads TGTGCCAGCAGCCCCTCTCGGACAGGGTCTTACGAGCAGTACTTC. Translation gives CASSPSRTGSYEQYF.